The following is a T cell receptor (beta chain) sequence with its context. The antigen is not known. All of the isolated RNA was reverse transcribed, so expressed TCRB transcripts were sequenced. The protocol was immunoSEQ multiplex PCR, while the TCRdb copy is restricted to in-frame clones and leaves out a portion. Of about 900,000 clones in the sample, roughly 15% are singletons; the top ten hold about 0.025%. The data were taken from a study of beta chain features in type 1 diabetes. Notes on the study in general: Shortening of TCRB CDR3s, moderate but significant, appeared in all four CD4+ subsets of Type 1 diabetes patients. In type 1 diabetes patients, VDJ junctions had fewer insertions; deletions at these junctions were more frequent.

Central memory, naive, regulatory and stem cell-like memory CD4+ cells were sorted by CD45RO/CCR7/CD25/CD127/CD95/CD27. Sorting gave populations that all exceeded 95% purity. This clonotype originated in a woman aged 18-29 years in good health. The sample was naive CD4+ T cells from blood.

CDR3 sequence (DNA): TGTGCCAGCACCTTGAGTGTTGGGGGAAGGAATGAGCAGTTCTTC. Translated: CASTLSVGGRNEQFF. This chain uses TRBV2 with TRBJ2-1; D is perhaps TRBD1 or TRBD2 (5 bases each). Deletions cut 7 bases from V and 7 bases from J, with 20 bases between. Per the germline V gene, CDR1 is SNHLY and CDR2 is FYNNEI. The CDR3 has 15 amino acids.